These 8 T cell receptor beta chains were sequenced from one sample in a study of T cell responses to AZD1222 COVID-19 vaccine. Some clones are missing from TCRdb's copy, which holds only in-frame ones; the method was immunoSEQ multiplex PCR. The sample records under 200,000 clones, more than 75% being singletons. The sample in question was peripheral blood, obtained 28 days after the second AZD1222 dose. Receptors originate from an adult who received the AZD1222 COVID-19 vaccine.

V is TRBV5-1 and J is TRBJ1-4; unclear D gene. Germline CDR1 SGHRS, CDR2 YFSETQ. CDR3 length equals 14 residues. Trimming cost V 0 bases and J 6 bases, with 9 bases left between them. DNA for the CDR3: TGCGCCAGCAGCTTGGGACGCTTAGATGAAAAACTGTTTTTT. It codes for CASSLGRLDEKLFF.

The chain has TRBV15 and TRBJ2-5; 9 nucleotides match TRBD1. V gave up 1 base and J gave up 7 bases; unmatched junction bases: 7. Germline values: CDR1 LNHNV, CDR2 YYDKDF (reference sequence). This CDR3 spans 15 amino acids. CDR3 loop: CATSRGGGQGGTQYF. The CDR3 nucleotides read TGTGCCACCAGCAGAGGCGGGGGACAGGGTGGGACCCAGTACTTC.

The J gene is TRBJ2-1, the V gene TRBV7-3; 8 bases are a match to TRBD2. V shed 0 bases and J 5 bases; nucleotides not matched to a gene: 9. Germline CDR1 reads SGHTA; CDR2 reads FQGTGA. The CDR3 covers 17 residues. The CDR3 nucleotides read TGTGCCAGCAGCTTAACCCCGAGCGGGAGTGGAAACAATGAGCAGTTCTTC. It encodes CASSLTPSGSGNNEQFF.

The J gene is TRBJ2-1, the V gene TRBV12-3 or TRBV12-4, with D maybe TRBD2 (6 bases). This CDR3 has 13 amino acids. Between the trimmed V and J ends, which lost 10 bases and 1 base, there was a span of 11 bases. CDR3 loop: CAILSGSYNEQFF. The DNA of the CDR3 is TGTGCCATCCTTAGCGGATCCTACAATGAGCAGTTCTTC.

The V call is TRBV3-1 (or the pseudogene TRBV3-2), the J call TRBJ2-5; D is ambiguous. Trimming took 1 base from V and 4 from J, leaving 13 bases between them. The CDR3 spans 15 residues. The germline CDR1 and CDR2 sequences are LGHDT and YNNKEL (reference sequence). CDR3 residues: CASSQGARSGETQYF. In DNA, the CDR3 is TGTGCCAGCAGCCAAGGTGCCAGGTCGGGAGAGACCCAGTACTTC.

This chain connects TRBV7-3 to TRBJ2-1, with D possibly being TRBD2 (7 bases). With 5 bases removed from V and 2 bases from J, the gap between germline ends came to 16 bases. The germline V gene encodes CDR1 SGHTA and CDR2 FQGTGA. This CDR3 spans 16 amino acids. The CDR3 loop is CASSVSGGLAYNEQFF. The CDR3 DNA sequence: TGTGCCAGCAGCGTCTCCGGGGGGCTTGCCTACAATGAGCAGTTCTTC.

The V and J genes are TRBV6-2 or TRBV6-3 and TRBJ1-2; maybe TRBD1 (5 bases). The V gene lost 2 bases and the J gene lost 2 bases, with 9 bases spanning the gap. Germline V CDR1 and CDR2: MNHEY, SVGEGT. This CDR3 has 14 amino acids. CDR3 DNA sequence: TGTGCCAGCAGTTACGCAGGGATCAACTATGGCTACACCTTC. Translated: CASSYAGINYGYTF.

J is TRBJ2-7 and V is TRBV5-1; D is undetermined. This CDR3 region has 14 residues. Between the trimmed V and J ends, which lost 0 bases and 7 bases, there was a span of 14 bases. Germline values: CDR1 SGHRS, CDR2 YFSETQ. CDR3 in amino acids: CASSLGAVKDEQYF. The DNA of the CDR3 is TGCGCCAGCAGCTTGGGAGCCGTGAAGGATGAGCAGTACTTC. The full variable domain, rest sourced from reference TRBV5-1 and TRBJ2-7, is KAGVTQTPRYLIKTRGQQVTLSCSPISGHRSVSWYQQTPGQGLQFLFEYFSETQRNKGNFPGRFSGRQFSNSRSEMNVSTLELGDSALYLCASSLGAVKDEQYFGPGTRLTVT.